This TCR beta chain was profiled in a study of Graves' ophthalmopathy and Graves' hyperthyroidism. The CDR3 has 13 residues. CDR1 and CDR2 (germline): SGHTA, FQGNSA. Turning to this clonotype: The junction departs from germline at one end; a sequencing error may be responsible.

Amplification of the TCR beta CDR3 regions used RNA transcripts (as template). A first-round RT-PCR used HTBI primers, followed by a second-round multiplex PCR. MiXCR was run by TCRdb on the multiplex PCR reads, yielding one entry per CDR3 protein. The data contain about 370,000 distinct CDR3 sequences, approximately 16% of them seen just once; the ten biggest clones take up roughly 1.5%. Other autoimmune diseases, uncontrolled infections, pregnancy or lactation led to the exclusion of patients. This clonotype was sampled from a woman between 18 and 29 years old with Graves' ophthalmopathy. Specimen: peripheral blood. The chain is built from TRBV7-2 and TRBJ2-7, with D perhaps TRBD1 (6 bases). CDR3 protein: CASSPDRGLAALF. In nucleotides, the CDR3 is TGTGCCAGCAGCCCGGACAGAGGGCTAGCAGCCTTATTC.